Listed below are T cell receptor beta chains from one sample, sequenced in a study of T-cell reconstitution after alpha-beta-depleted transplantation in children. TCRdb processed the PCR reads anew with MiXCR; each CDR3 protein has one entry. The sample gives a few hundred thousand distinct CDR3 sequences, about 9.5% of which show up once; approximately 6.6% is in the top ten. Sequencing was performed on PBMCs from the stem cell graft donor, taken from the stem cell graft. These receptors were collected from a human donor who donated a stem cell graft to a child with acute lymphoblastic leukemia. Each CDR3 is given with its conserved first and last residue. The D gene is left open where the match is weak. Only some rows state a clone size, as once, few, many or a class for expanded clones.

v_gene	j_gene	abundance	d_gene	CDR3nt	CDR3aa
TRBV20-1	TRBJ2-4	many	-	TGCAGTGTGGGGGCCATTAGCATTCAGTACTTC	CSVGAISIQYF
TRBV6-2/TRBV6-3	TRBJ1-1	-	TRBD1	TGTGCCAGCAGGCAATCAGGGGGTGGGACTGAAGCTTTCTTT	CASRQSGGGTEAFF
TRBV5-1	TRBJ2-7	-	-	TGCGCCAGCAGCTTGAAGGAAGACAGCGCAAGCTCCTACGAGCAGTACTTC	CASSLKEDSASSYEQYF
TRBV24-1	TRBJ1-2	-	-	TGTGCCACCAGTGATGAGGGGTATGGCTACACCTTC	CATSDEGYGYTF
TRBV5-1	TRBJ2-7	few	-	TGCGCCAGCAGCTTGGTCCCGTCCGGGGCAAACGAGCAGTACTTC	CASSLVPSGANEQYF
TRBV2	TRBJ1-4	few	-	TGCGCCAACGGGGGGGCGCAGGGAAAACTGTTTTTT	CANGGAQGKLFF
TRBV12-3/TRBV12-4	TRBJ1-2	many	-	TGTGCCAGCAGTGGACCCCCTTCGAGCTATGGCTACACCTTC	CASSGPPSSYGYTF
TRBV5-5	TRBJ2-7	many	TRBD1	TGTGCCAGCAGGTTTACAGGGGGCGCGTACGAGCAGTACTTC	CASRFTGGAYEQYF
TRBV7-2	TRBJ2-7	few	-	TGTGCCAGCAGTCCCTCAGGGCCCACCTACGAGCAGTACTTC	CASSPSGPTYEQYF
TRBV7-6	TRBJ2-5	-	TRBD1	TGTGCCAGCAGCTACGAGTCACAGGGGGCGGAGACCCAGTACTTC	CASSYESQGAETQYF
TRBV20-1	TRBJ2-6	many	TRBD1	TGCAGTGCTCCTACAGGGGTCTCTGGGGCCAACGTCCTGACTTTC	CSAPTGVSGANVLTF
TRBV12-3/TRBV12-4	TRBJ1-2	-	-	TGTGCCAGCAGCCTGGATGGGAGCGGCTATGGCTACACCTTC	CASSLDGSGYGYTF
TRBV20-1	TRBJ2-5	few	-	TGCAGTGCCCAATTGGCGGAGACCCAGTACTTC	CSAQLAETQYF
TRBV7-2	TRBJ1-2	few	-	TGTGCCAGCAGCTCTGCGGGTTCTAACTATGGCTACACCTTC	CASSSAGSNYGYTF
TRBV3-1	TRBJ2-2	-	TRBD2	TGTGCCAGCAGCCAAGTGCTAGCGGACACCGGGGAGCTGTTTTTT	CASSQVLADTGELFF
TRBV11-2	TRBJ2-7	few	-	TGTGCCAGCAGGCCGATACGGGGACACTACGAGCAGTACTTC	CASRPIRGHYEQYF